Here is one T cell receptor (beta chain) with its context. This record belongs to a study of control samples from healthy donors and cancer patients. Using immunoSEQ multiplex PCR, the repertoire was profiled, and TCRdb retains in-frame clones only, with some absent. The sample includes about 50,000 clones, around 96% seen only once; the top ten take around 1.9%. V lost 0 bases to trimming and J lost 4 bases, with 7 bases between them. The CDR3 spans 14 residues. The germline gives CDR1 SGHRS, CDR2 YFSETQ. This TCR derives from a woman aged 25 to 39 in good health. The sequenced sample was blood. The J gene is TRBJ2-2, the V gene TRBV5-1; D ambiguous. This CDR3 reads CASSLDSPTGELFF. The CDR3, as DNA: TGCGCCAGCAGCTTGGACAGTCCCACCGGGGAGCTGTTTTTT.